The rows below give T cell receptor beta chains drawn from one sample of a study of cytomegalovirus exposure and HLA in healthy donors. The protocol was immunoSEQ multiplex PCR, while the TCRdb copy is restricted to in-frame clones and leaves out a portion. The table records under 100,000 clones, 63% of them present only once. Sequences were obtained from PBMCs. All receptors come from a woman in her forties in good health and CMV-seropositive. Both conserved end residues are part of each CDR3. Fields, in order: V gene, J gene, D gene, clone size, CDR3 length, CDR3 DNA, CDR3 protein. D genes are given only for firm matches. Clone sizes are given selectively: once, few, many, or a class where the clone is expanded.

V gene: TRBV2
J gene: TRBJ2-2
D gene: NA
clone size: once
CDR3 length: 14
CDR3 DNA: TGTGCCAGCAGTGCCCACGACAAGTACGGGGAGCTGTTTTTT
CDR3 protein: CASSAHDKYGELFF

V gene: TRBV6-5
J gene: TRBJ2-1
D gene: NA
clone size: few
CDR3 length: 13
CDR3 DNA: TGTGCCAGCCAACAGGGTAATGGGGATGAGCAGTTCTTC
CDR3 protein: CASQQGNGDEQFF

V gene: TRBV25-1
J gene: TRBJ2-5
D gene: NA
clone size: few
CDR3 length: 13
CDR3 DNA: TGTGCCAGCAGTGGGGTAGCGAGAGAGACCCAGTACTTC
CDR3 protein: CASSGVARETQYF

V gene: TRBV7-2
J gene: TRBJ2-3
D gene: TRBD2
clone size: NA
CDR3 length: 16
CDR3 DNA: TGTGCCAGCAGCTCGAGACTAGCGGGAGACACAGATACGCAGTATTTT
CDR3 protein: CASSSRLAGDTDTQYF

V gene: TRBV11-3
J gene: TRBJ2-2
D gene: NA
clone size: NA
CDR3 length: 13
CDR3 DNA: TGTGCCAGCAGCCCTAGCAACACCGGGGAGCTGTTTTTT
CDR3 protein: CASSPSNTGELFF

V gene: TRBV7-9
J gene: TRBJ2-5
D gene: TRBD1
clone size: NA
CDR3 length: 14
CDR3 DNA: TGTGCCAGCGAAGACAGGGATTACCAAGAGACCCAGTACTTC
CDR3 protein: CASEDRDYQETQYF

V gene: TRBV4-1
J gene: TRBJ1-6
D gene: NA
clone size: NA
CDR3 length: 15
CDR3 DNA: TGCGCCAGCAGCCAAGATCTCGCAGGGAATTCACCCCTCCACTTT
CDR3 protein: CASSQDLAGNSPLHF

V gene: TRBV6-1
J gene: TRBJ1-5
D gene: NA
clone size: few
CDR3 length: 15
CDR3 DNA: TGTGCCAGCAGGAAGGGGGGGGGAGGCAATCAGCCCCAGCATTTT
CDR3 protein: CASRKGGGGNQPQHF

V gene: TRBV19
J gene: TRBJ2-1
D gene: NA
clone size: NA
CDR3 length: 15
CDR3 DNA: TGTGCCAGTAGTATATCTGGGGAGGCCTACAATGAGCAGTTCTTC
CDR3 protein: CASSISGEAYNEQFF

V gene: TRBV7-2
J gene: TRBJ2-2
D gene: TRBD2
clone size: NA
CDR3 length: 17
CDR3 DNA: TGTGCCAGCAGCTTAGCATACGGACTAGTGAACACCGGGGAGCTGTTTTTT
CDR3 protein: CASSLAYGLVNTGELFF

V gene: TRBV4-3
J gene: TRBJ2-7
D gene: TRBD2
clone size: NA
CDR3 length: 16
CDR3 DNA: TGCGCCAGCAGCCAAGATATGGCTAGCGGGGACTACGAGCAGTACTTC
CDR3 protein: CASSQDMASGDYEQYF

V gene: TRBV28
J gene: TRBJ1-1
D gene: NA
clone size: NA
CDR3 length: 14
CDR3 DNA: TGTGCCAGCAGTCGTGGAGGGTCGACCACTGAAGCTTTCTTT
CDR3 protein: CASSRGGSTTEAFF

V gene: TRBV6-5
J gene: TRBJ1-3
D gene: NA
clone size: NA
CDR3 length: 16
CDR3 DNA: TGTGCCAGCAGTTACTCGCGTCGAGGGTCAGGAAACACCATATATTTT
CDR3 protein: CASSYSRRGSGNTIYF

V gene: TRBV28
J gene: TRBJ1-4
D gene: TRBD1
clone size: NA
CDR3 length: 15
CDR3 DNA: TGTGCCAGCAACGCCGGACAGGGGGCGTGGGAAAAACTGTTTTTT
CDR3 protein: CASNAGQGAWEKLFF

V gene: TRBV19
J gene: TRBJ2-2
D gene: TRBD1
clone size: NA
CDR3 length: 16
CDR3 DNA: TGTGCCAGTAGTATGGGTCAGGGGGCCGGCACCGGGGAGCTGTTTTTT
CDR3 protein: CASSMGQGAGTGELFF

V gene: TRBV6-5
J gene: TRBJ1-2
D gene: TRBD1
clone size: NA
CDR3 length: 14
CDR3 DNA: TGTGCCAGCAGTTTGAACAGGGGCTTCTATGGCTACACCTTC
CDR3 protein: CASSLNRGFYGYTF

V gene: TRBV15
J gene: TRBJ2-7
D gene: NA
clone size: once
CDR3 length: 12
CDR3 DNA: TGTGCCACCAGCAGAGATCAGTACGAGCAGTACTTC
CDR3 protein: CATSRDQYEQYF

V gene: TRBV4-3
J gene: TRBJ1-2
D gene: NA
clone size: NA
CDR3 length: 17
CDR3 DNA: TGCGCCAGCAGCCAGATCTGGGGGGGGGCCACCTCCTATGGCTACACCTTC
CDR3 protein: CASSQIWGGATSYGYTF

V gene: TRBV19
J gene: TRBJ1-3
D gene: TRBD1
clone size: NA
CDR3 length: 15
CDR3 DNA: TGTGCCAGTGATACAGGGGCTTCGGCTGGAAACACCATATATTTT
CDR3 protein: CASDTGASAGNTIYF

V gene: TRBV6-5
J gene: TRBJ1-1
D gene: NA
clone size: NA
CDR3 length: 14
CDR3 DNA: TGTGCCAGCAGTGACGGACAGATGAACACTGAAGCTTTCTTT
CDR3 protein: CASSDGQMNTEAFF

V gene: TRBV7-2
J gene: TRBJ2-3
D gene: NA
clone size: few
CDR3 length: 15
CDR3 DNA: TGTGCCAGCAGCTTGTCCCCCCAGGTTGCAGATACGCAGTATTTT
CDR3 protein: CASSLSPQVADTQYF

V gene: TRBV7-2
J gene: TRBJ1-1
D gene: TRBD1
clone size: NA
CDR3 length: 14
CDR3 DNA: TGTGCCAGCATTCCGACAGGGGCGAACACTGAAGCTTTCTTT
CDR3 protein: CASIPTGANTEAFF

V gene: TRBV9
J gene: TRBJ2-2
D gene: NA
clone size: NA
CDR3 length: 15
CDR3 DNA: TGTGCCAGCAGCGGCTACAGGGTGAACACCGGGGAGCTGTTTTTT
CDR3 protein: CASSGYRVNTGELFF

V gene: TRBV19
J gene: TRBJ1-4
D gene: TRBD1
clone size: NA
CDR3 length: 19
CDR3 DNA: TGTGCCAGTAGTATCCTCACAGGGGCCCGACCAGAAACTAATGAAAAACTGTTTTTT
CDR3 protein: CASSILTGARPETNEKLFF

V gene: TRBV6-1
J gene: TRBJ2-7
D gene: NA
clone size: NA
CDR3 length: 15
CDR3 DNA: TGTGCCAGCAGTGACGGGGGATCCGTCCATTACGAGCAGTACTTC
CDR3 protein: CASSDGGSVHYEQYF

V gene: TRBV14
J gene: TRBJ2-1
D gene: NA
clone size: NA
CDR3 length: 16
CDR3 DNA: TGTGCCAGCAGCCCTCGTAGCGGTAGGCCCTACAATGAGCAGTTCTTC
CDR3 protein: CASSPRSGRPYNEQFF

V gene: TRBV10-3
J gene: TRBJ2-1
D gene: TRBD1
clone size: NA
CDR3 length: 16
CDR3 DNA: TGTGCCATCAGGCCTGCCGTTGGACAGGAGTACAATGAGCAGTTCTTC
CDR3 protein: CAIRPAVGQEYNEQFF

V gene: TRBV7-2
J gene: TRBJ2-3
D gene: TRBD2
clone size: NA
CDR3 length: 15
CDR3 DNA: TGTGCCAGCAGCTTAGTAGCGGGAGGGGGAGATACGCAGTATTTT
CDR3 protein: CASSLVAGGGDTQYF

V gene: TRBV11-2
J gene: TRBJ2-7
D gene: TRBD1
clone size: NA
CDR3 length: 14
CDR3 DNA: TGTGCCAGCAGCCCTCAGGGGGTAGGGGGCGAGCAGTACTTC
CDR3 protein: CASSPQGVGGEQYF

V gene: TRBV27
J gene: TRBJ2-5
D gene: TRBD1
clone size: few
CDR3 length: 14
CDR3 DNA: TGTGCCAGCAGTGCCCTGACAGGGAAGGAGACCCAGTACTTC
CDR3 protein: CASSALTGKETQYF